The rows below give T cell receptor beta chains drawn from one sample of a study of beta chain features in type 1 diabetes. Generated by immunoSEQ multiplex PCR, the TCRdb table keeps only in-frame clones and is missing some. The sample contains more than 550,000 clones, around 15% of which appear only once. The sample taken for sequencing was naive CD4+ T cells from blood. All receptors derive from a young man with type 1 diabetes. Each CDR3 is given with its conserved first and last residue.

CDR3: CASSRELIYEQYF
V: TRBV14
J: TRBJ2-7

CDR3: CASSRIQGNEQFF
V: TRBV4-1
J: TRBJ2-1

CDR3: CSVEATYQETQYF
V: TRBV29-1
J: TRBJ2-5

CDR3: CASSFHRGKGETQYF
V: TRBV13
J: TRBJ2-5

CDR3: CAWTPTSTDTQYF
V: TRBV30
J: TRBJ2-3

CDR3: CASSLGDVEGSQPQHF
V: TRBV5-1
J: TRBJ1-5

CDR3: CASSVEGNEQFF
V: TRBV9
J: TRBJ2-1

CDR3: CASSHRRTEETGDTQYF
V: TRBV4-1
J: TRBJ2-3

CDR3: CASSFWTSGGTEQYF
V: TRBV7-9
J: TRBJ2-7

CDR3: CASSLGGGIAYNEQFF
V: TRBV7-2
J: TRBJ2-1

CDR3: CASSQSGPIETQYF
V: TRBV23-1
J: TRBJ2-5

CDR3: CASSSAGFNTGELFF
V: TRBV7-2
J: TRBJ2-2

CDR3: CAWSVLDYNSPLHF
V: TRBV30
J: TRBJ1-6

CDR3: CAWSISDTQYF
V: TRBV30
J: TRBJ2-3

CDR3: CASSYRKGSSYEQYF
V: TRBV6-5
J: NA

CDR3: CSVAGSSYNEQFF
V: TRBV29-1
J: TRBJ2-1

CDR3: CASSEQRGDTQYF
V: TRBV7-2
J: TRBJ2-3

CDR3: CASSPGLAGSPTDTQYF
V: TRBV9
J: TRBJ2-3

CDR3: CASSWNGQNQETQYF
V: TRBV7-2
J: TRBJ2-5

CDR3: CASSPRDRAPDTQYF
V: TRBV4-3
J: TRBJ2-3

CDR3: CAWSVGSGPAAQYF
V: TRBV30
J: TRBJ2-5

CDR3: CASVGLGGDGYTF
V: TRBV2
J: TRBJ1-2

CDR3: CASTPTYNEQFF
V: TRBV6-1
J: TRBJ2-1

CDR3: CASSPPTRTYEQYF
V: TRBV5-4
J: TRBJ2-7

CDR3: CASSFNREKLFF
V: TRBV5-1
J: TRBJ1-4

CDR3: CASVRPGENYGYTF
V: TRBV28
J: TRBJ1-2

CDR3: CASSFDKSNQPQHF
V: TRBV5-4
J: TRBJ1-5

CDR3: CASTPTRNEQFF
V: TRBV7-9
J: TRBJ2-1

CDR3: CAWSPLSGIPKDTQYF
V: TRBV30
J: TRBJ2-3

CDR3: CASSSETGDQPQHF
V: TRBV18
J: TRBJ1-5

CDR3: CASSLRTGPPYEQYF
V: TRBV5-4
J: TRBJ2-7

CDR3: CASSVSGRGETQYF
V: TRBV11-2
J: TRBJ2-5

CDR3: CAWRGTGGDGYTF
V: TRBV30
J: TRBJ1-2

CDR3: CASSSSGRNTEAFF
V: TRBV7-3
J: TRBJ1-1

CDR3: CASRLGAGRETQYF
V: TRBV27
J: TRBJ2-5

CDR3: CASSERVVTDTQYF
V: TRBV2
J: TRBJ2-3

CDR3: CASSYSEVRGQETQYF
V: TRBV6-5
J: TRBJ2-5

CDR3: CASRLRRETQYF
V: TRBV28
J: TRBJ2-5

CDR3: CASSLSLGRQSQYF
V: TRBV28
J: TRBJ2-7

CDR3: CASSPNTRGRTGELFF
V: TRBV7-9
J: TRBJ2-2

CDR3: CASSIGGQGSNVYQETQYF
V: TRBV19
J: TRBJ2-5

CDR3: CAWSANSKAPLHF
V: TRBV30
J: TRBJ1-6

CDR3: CASSTPGSSYGYTF
V: TRBV25-1
J: TRBJ1-2

CDR3: CASSPEVAGIYGYTF
V: TRBV9
J: TRBJ1-2

CDR3: CASDAGDGSYEQYF
V: TRBV19
J: TRBJ2-7

CDR3: CASCPGGGGAFF
V: TRBV2
J: TRBJ1-1

CDR3: CSVRGAGGDTEAFF
V: TRBV29-1
J: TRBJ1-1

CDR3: CASSGQVQGDRYTF
V: TRBV9
J: TRBJ1-2

CDR3: CSVEGPNQPQHF
V: TRBV29-1
J: TRBJ1-5

CDR3: CASSSQQGAGYGYTF
V: TRBV28
J: TRBJ1-2

CDR3: CASSPGDRQETQYF
V: TRBV28
J: TRBJ2-5

CDR3: CATDLDEGLYTGELFF
V: TRBV7-9
J: TRBJ2-2

CDR3: CASSQLLSGSFYYNEQFF
V: TRBV14
J: TRBJ2-1